This T cell receptor (beta chain) is drawn from a study of T cell responses to AZD1222 COVID-19 vaccine. General study results and limits: Baseline seropositivity characterized only six or seven AZD1222 recipients. After the peak T cell response, and only then, were repertoires sampled.

Concerning this clone: Its antigen is as yet unknown.

V trimming: 0 bases; J trimming: 0 bases; junction bases outside the gene matches: 1. Germline CDR1 reads SGHRS; CDR2 reads YFSETQ. This CDR3 contains 15 residues. Only in-frame clones appear in the TCRdb table, and some are missing; sequencing was by immunoSEQ multiplex PCR. The profile shows 95,000 to 100,000 clones, about nine tenths of them singletons. The receptor was derived from an adult who received the AZD1222 COVID-19 vaccine. Sample: peripheral blood, taken 28 days after the second AZD1222 dose. The genes are TRBV5-1 and TRBJ2-3; TRBD2 agrees at 7 bases. The CDR3 is CASSLGGRSTDTQYF. DNA for the CDR3: TGCGCCAGCAGCTTGGGCGGGAGAAGCACAGATACGCAGTATTTT.